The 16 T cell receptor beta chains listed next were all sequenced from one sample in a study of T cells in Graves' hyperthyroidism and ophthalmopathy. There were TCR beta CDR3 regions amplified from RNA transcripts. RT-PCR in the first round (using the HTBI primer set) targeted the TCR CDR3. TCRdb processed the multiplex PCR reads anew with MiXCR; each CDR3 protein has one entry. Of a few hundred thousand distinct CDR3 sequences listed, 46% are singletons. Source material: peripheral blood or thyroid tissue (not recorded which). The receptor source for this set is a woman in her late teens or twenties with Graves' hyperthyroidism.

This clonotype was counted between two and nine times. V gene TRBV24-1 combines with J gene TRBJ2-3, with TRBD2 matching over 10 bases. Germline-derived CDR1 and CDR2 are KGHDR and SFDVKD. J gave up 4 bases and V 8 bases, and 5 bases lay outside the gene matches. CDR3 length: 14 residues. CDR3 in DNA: TGTGCCACCAAGGCTAGCGGGAGCTCAGATACGCAGTATTTT. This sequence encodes CATKASGSSDTQYF.

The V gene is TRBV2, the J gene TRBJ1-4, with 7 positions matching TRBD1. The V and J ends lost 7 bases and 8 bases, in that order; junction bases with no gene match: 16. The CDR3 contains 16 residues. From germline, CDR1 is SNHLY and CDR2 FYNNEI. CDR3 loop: CASNPPLTGDYEKLFF. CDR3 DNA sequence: TGTGCCAGCAACCCCCCCCTCACAGGGGACTACGAAAAACTGTTTTTT.

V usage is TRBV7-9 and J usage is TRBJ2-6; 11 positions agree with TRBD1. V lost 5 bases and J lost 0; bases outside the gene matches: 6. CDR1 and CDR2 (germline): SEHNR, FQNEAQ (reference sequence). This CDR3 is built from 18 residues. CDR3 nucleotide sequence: TGTGCCAGCAGCCCGTCCGGGACAGGGGGCTCTGGGGCCAACGTCCTGACTTTC. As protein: CASSPSGTGGSGANVLTF.

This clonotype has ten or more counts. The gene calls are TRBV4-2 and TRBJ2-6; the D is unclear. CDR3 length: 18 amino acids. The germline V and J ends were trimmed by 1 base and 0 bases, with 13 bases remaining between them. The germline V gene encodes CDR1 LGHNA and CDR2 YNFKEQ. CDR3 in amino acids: CASSQVYFQASGANVLTF. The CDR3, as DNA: TGTGCCAGCAGCCAAGTATACTTCCAAGCCTCTGGGGCCAACGTCCTGACTTTC.

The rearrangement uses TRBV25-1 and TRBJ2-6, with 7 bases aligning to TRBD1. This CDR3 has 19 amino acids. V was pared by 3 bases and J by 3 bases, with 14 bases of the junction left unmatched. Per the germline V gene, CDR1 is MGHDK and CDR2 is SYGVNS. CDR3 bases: TGTGCCAGCAGTGATTCGGGGTGGCAGGGGGTTCGTGGGGCCAACGTCCTGACTTTC. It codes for CASSDSGWQGVRGANVLTF.

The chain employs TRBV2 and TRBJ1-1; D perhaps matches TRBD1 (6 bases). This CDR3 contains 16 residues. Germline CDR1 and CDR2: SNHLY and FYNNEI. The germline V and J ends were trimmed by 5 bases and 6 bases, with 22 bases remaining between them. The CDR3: CASSLQGREGDAEAFF. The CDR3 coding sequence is TGTGCCAGCAGTCTACAGGGCAGGGAGGGGGACGCTGAAGCTTTCTTT.

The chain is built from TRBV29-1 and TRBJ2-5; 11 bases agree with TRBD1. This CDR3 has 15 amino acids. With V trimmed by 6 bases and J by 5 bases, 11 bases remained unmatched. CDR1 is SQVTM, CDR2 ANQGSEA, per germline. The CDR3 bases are TGCAGCGTCGCACCGGGACAGGGGGAAGGGGAGACCCAGTACTTC. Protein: CSVAPGQGEGETQYF.

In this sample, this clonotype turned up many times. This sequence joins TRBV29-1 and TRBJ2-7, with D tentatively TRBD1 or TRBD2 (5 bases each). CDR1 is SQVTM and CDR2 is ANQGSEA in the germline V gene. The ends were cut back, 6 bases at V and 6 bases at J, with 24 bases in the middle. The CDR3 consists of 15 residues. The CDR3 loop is CSVRATGGIAGEQYF. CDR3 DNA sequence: TGCAGCGTGAGGGCCACAGGTGGAATAGCCGGCGAGCAGTACTTC.

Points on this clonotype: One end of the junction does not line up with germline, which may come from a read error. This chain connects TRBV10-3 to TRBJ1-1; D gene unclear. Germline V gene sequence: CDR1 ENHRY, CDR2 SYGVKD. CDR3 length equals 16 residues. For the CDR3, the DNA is TGTGCCAGCAGTGAAAGCACCGGGGAGCTGAACACTGAAGCTTTCTTT. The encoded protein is CASSESTGELNTEAFF.

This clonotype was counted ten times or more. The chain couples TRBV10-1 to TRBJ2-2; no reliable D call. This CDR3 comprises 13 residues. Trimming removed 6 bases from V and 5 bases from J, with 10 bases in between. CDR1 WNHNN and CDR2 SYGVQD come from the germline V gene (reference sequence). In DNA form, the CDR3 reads TGCGCCAGCAGCCTAACCTTGACCGGGGAGCTGTTTTTT. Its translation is CASSLTLTGELFF.

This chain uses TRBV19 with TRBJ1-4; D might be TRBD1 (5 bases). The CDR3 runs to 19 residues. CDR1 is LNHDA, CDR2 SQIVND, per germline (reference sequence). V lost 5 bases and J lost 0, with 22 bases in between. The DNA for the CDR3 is TGTGCCAGTAGTGGGTACCGGGACGGATTTCTTGCAACTAATGAAAAACTGTTTTTT. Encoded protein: CASSGYRDGFLATNEKLFF. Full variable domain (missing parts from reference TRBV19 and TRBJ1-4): DGGITQSPKYLFRKEGQNVTLSCEQNLNHDAMYWYRQDPGQGLRLIYYSQIVNDFQKGDIAEGYSVSREKKESFPLTVTSAQKNPTAFYLCASSGYRDGFLATNEKLFFGSGTQLSVL.

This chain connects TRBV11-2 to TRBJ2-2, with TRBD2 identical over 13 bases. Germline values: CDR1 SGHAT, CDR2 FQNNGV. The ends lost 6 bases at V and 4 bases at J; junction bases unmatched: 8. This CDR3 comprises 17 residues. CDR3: CASSSILAGGFTGELFF. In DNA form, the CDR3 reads TGTGCCAGCAGTTCGATACTAGCGGGAGGGTTCACCGGGGAGCTGTTTTTT. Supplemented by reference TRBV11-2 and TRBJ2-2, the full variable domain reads EAGVAQSPRYKIIEKRQSVAFWCNPISGHATLYWYQQILGQGPKLLIQFQNNGVVDDSQLPKDRFSAERLKGVDSTLKIQPAKLEDSAVYLCASSSILAGGFTGELFFGEGSRLTVL.

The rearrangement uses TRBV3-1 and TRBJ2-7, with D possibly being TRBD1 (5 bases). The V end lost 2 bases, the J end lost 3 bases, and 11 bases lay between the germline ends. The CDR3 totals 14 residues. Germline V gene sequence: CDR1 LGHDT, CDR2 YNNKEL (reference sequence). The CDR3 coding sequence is TGTGCCAGCAGCCAAACAGGCATGAACTACGAGCAGTACTTC. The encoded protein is CASSQTGMNYEQYF.

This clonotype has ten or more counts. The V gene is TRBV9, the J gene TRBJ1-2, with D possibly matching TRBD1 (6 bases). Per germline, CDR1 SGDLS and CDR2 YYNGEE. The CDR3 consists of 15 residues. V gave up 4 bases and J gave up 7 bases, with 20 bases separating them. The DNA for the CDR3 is TGTGCCAGCAGCTTACAGGGACACCCGACGGTTGGCTACACCTTC. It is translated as CASSLQGHPTVGYTF.

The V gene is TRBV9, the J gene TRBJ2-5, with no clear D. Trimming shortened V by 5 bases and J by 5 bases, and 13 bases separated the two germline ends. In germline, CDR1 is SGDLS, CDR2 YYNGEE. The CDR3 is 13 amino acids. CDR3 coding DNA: TGTGCCAGCAGTTTACCGGAGTGGGAGACCCAGTACTTC. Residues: CASSLPEWETQYF.

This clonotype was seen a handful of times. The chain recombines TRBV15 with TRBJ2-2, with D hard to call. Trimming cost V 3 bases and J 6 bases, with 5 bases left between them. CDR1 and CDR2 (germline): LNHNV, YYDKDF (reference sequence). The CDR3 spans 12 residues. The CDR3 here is CATSRAAGELFF. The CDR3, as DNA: TGTGCCACCAGCAGGGCGGCCGGGGAGCTGTTTTTT.